This T cell receptor (beta chain) was sequenced in a study of T cell responses to AZD1222 COVID-19 vaccine. The CDR3 is 10 residues long. Germline V gives CDR1 MDHEN, CDR2 SYDVKM. Between the trimmed V and J ends, which lost 7 bases and 9 bases, there was a span of 7 bases. The repertoire was sequenced with immunoSEQ multiplex PCR; TCRdb's copy has only in-frame clones and lacks some. The profile shows about 150,000 clones, over 85% of them singletons. The sequence was collected from an adult in good health. This chain uses TRBV28 with TRBJ2-1, with D unclear. The source material was peripheral blood, sampled on day 0 of AZD1222 vaccination. The CDR3 spells CASNRGEQFF. The CDR3 bases are TGTGCCAGCAACCGCGGTGAGCAGTTCTTC.